This is a list of T cell receptor beta chains from one sample in a study of blood T cell repertoires in COVID-19. Sequenced by immunoSEQ multiplex PCR; TCRdb stores in-frame clones only, minus some. The data show over 200,000 clones, roughly 90% seen once. The sequenced material came from peripheral blood. These receptor sequences come from a man aged 35 to 55 with active or convalescent COVID-19. Each CDR3 is given with its conserved first and last residue. A D gene is named only where the DNA matches it firmly. The size field is filled for only some rows; it gives once, few, many or a size class.

D gene: TRBD1; clone size: -; J gene: TRBJ1-2; V gene: TRBV10-3; CDR3 protein: CANAAGTGKSLNYGYTF; CDR3 DNA: TGTGCCAACGCCGCCGGGACAGGGAAATCCCTTAACTATGGCTACACCTTC
D gene: -; clone size: -; J gene: TRBJ1-1; V gene: TRBV19; CDR3 protein: CASSPAYKTEMNTEAFF; CDR3 DNA: TGTGCCAGTAGTCCCGCATACAAGACAGAAATGAACACTGAAGCTTTCTTT
D gene: TRBD1; clone size: -; J gene: TRBJ2-6; V gene: TRBV3-1/TRBV3-2; CDR3 protein: CASSSRGQGISGANVLTF; CDR3 DNA: TGTGCCAGCAGTTCAAGGGGACAGGGGATCTCTGGGGCCAACGTCCTGACTTTC
D gene: TRBD1; clone size: -; J gene: TRBJ1-5; V gene: TRBV28; CDR3 protein: CASRPDRGRQPQHF; CDR3 DNA: TGTGCCAGCAGACCCGACAGGGGCCGTCAGCCCCAGCATTTT
D gene: -; clone size: once; J gene: TRBJ1-2; V gene: TRBV29-1; CDR3 protein: CSVESGAGGYTF; CDR3 DNA: TGCAGCGTTGAATCAGGGGCCGGCGGCTACACCTTC
D gene: -; clone size: -; J gene: TRBJ2-7; V gene: TRBV9; CDR3 protein: CASSDGYYEQYF; CDR3 DNA: TGTGCCAGCAGCGACGGGTACTACGAGCAGTACTTC
D gene: -; clone size: -; J gene: TRBJ1-4; V gene: TRBV12-3/TRBV12-4; CDR3 protein: CASSSRTALFF; CDR3 DNA: TGTGCCAGCAGTTCCAGGACAGCCTTGTTTTTT
D gene: -; clone size: -; J gene: TRBJ1-2; V gene: TRBV6-4; CDR3 protein: CASSDSAGYYGYTF; CDR3 DNA: TGTGCCAGCAGTGACTCGGCCGGGTACTATGGCTACACCTTC
D gene: -; clone size: -; J gene: TRBJ2-1; V gene: TRBV10-3; CDR3 protein: CAISEERGEQFF; CDR3 DNA: TGTGCCATCAGTGAGGAACGGGGTGAGCAGTTCTTC
D gene: TRBD1; clone size: -; J gene: TRBJ2-7; V gene: TRBV3-1/TRBV3-2; CDR3 protein: CASSRGTVLVNEQYF; CDR3 DNA: TGTGCCAGCAGCCGAGGGACAGTACTAGTTAACGAGCAGTACTTC
D gene: -; clone size: -; J gene: TRBJ2-1; V gene: TRBV29-1; CDR3 protein: CSVDGTGSYNEQFF; CDR3 DNA: TGCAGCGTTGACGGAACAGGGTCCTACAATGAGCAGTTCTTC
D gene: TRBD1; clone size: -; J gene: TRBJ1-1; V gene: TRBV7-9; CDR3 protein: CASSSQTGGAWMNTEAFF; CDR3 DNA: TGTGCCAGCAGCTCTCAGACAGGGGGCGCATGGATGAACACTGAAGCTTTCTTT
D gene: -; clone size: -; J gene: TRBJ1-6; V gene: TRBV4-2; CDR3 protein: CASSQETGSPLHF; CDR3 DNA: TGTGCCAGCAGCCAAGAGACTGGTTCACCCCTCCACTTT
D gene: -; clone size: few; J gene: TRBJ2-7; V gene: TRBV28; CDR3 protein: CASSWGGHEQYF; CDR3 DNA: TGTGCCAGCAGTTGGGGGGGGCACGAGCAGTACTTC
D gene: -; clone size: -; J gene: TRBJ1-2; V gene: TRBV5-6; CDR3 protein: CASSLTGSYGYTF; CDR3 DNA: TGTGCCAGCAGCCTTACAGGTTCCTATGGCTACACCTTC
D gene: -; clone size: -; J gene: TRBJ1-1; V gene: TRBV18; CDR3 protein: CASSTIQGGRDTEAFF; CDR3 DNA: TGTGCCAGCTCAACAATCCAGGGAGGAAGGGACACTGAAGCTTTCTTT
D gene: TRBD1; clone size: -; J gene: TRBJ1-5; V gene: TRBV29-1; CDR3 protein: CSVGTGDQPQHF; CDR3 DNA: TGCAGCGTTGGAACAGGGGATCAGCCCCAGCATTTT
D gene: -; clone size: -; J gene: TRBJ2-7; V gene: TRBV4-1; CDR3 protein: CASSPDRQVSYEQYF; CDR3 DNA: TGCGCCAGCAGCCCAGATCGACAGGTATCCTACGAGCAGTACTTC
D gene: -; clone size: -; J gene: TRBJ1-1; V gene: TRBV5-1; CDR3 protein: CASRIQGLSEAFF; CDR3 DNA: TGCGCCAGCAGGATCCAGGGACTGTCTGAAGCTTTCTTT
D gene: TRBD1; clone size: once; J gene: TRBJ1-3; V gene: TRBV19; CDR3 protein: CASSPRPAGQIGNTIYF; CDR3 DNA: TGTGCCAGTAGTCCACGACCCGCGGGACAGATCGGAAACACCATATATTTT
D gene: TRBD2; clone size: -; J gene: TRBJ2-3; V gene: TRBV5-1; CDR3 protein: CASSLRPGGAGDTQYF; CDR3 DNA: TGCGCCAGCAGCTTAAGACCCGGGGGGGCGGGAGATACGCAGTATTTT
D gene: -; clone size: -; J gene: TRBJ2-1; V gene: TRBV9; CDR3 protein: CASSPLGRNSYNEQFF; CDR3 DNA: TGTGCCAGCAGCCCTCTGGGGCGGAACTCCTACAATGAGCAGTTCTTC
D gene: TRBD2; clone size: -; J gene: TRBJ2-1; V gene: TRBV7-9; CDR3 protein: CASASSGTVNEQFF; CDR3 DNA: TGTGCCAGCGCGTCTAGCGGGACGGTCAATGAGCAGTTCTTC
D gene: TRBD2; clone size: -; J gene: TRBJ2-1; V gene: TRBV28; CDR3 protein: CASTDYSGGSYNEQFF; CDR3 DNA: TGTGCCAGCACCGACTACAGCGGGGGATCCTACAATGAGCAGTTCTTC
D gene: TRBD2; clone size: -; J gene: TRBJ2-5; V gene: TRBV19; CDR3 protein: CASSPGGLRAQYF; CDR3 DNA: TGTGCCAGTAGCCCGGGGGGGTTACGTGCCCAGTACTTC
D gene: -; clone size: -; J gene: TRBJ2-4; V gene: TRBV9; CDR3 protein: CASSVDDRVKNIQYF; CDR3 DNA: TGTGCCAGCAGCGTAGATGATAGAGTGAAAAACATTCAGTACTTC
D gene: -; clone size: -; J gene: TRBJ1-1; V gene: TRBV9; CDR3 protein: CASSVSLMNTEAFF; CDR3 DNA: TGTGCCAGCAGCGTTTCCTTAATGAACACTGAAGCTTTCTTT
D gene: -; clone size: once; J gene: TRBJ1-2; V gene: TRBV5-4; CDR3 protein: CASSSDYGYTF; CDR3 DNA: TGTGCCAGCAGCTCGGACTATGGCTACACCTTC
D gene: -; clone size: -; J gene: TRBJ1-5; V gene: TRBV6-1; CDR3 protein: CASSEGWARSNQPQHF; CDR3 DNA: TGTGCCAGCAGTGAAGGGTGGGCTCGTAGCAATCAGCCCCAGCATTTT
D gene: -; clone size: -; J gene: TRBJ1-4; V gene: TRBV10-3; CDR3 protein: CAIRRTENEKLFF; CDR3 DNA: TGTGCCATCAGAAGGACAGAGAATGAAAAACTGTTTTTT
D gene: -; clone size: -; J gene: TRBJ1-5; V gene: TRBV30; CDR3 protein: CAWSVRRGGNQPQHF; CDR3 DNA: TGTGCCTGGAGTGTGAGAAGAGGAGGCAATCAGCCCCAGCATTTT
D gene: -; clone size: -; J gene: TRBJ1-5; V gene: TRBV5-4; CDR3 protein: CASSQDPGVNQPQHF; CDR3 DNA: TGTGCCAGCAGCCAAGACCCAGGGGTCAATCAGCCCCAGCATTTT
D gene: TRBD1; clone size: few; J gene: TRBJ1-5; V gene: TRBV5-8; CDR3 protein: CASSRQGYSNQPQHF; CDR3 DNA: TGTGCCAGCAGCCGACAGGGGTATAGCAATCAGCCCCAGCATTTT
D gene: -; clone size: -; J gene: TRBJ2-1; V gene: TRBV7-9; CDR3 protein: CASSLMQGGSDEQFF; CDR3 DNA: TGTGCCAGCAGCTTAATGCAGGGGGGATCCGATGAGCAGTTCTTC
D gene: TRBD2; clone size: -; J gene: TRBJ2-1; V gene: TRBV9; CDR3 protein: CASSVVGGRAPGDNEQFF; CDR3 DNA: TGTGCCAGCAGCGTAGTCGGCGGGAGGGCCCCGGGTGACAATGAGCAGTTCTTC
D gene: -; clone size: -; J gene: TRBJ1-4; V gene: TRBV6-1; CDR3 protein: CASSEAPDPGEKLFF; CDR3 DNA: TGTGCCAGCAGTGAAGCGCCCGACCCGGGGGAAAAACTGTTTTTT
D gene: -; clone size: -; J gene: TRBJ1-3; V gene: TRBV4-1; CDR3 protein: CASSQGPGNSGNTIYF; CDR3 DNA: TGCGCCAGCAGCCAAGGCCCAGGGAACTCTGGAAACACCATATATTTT